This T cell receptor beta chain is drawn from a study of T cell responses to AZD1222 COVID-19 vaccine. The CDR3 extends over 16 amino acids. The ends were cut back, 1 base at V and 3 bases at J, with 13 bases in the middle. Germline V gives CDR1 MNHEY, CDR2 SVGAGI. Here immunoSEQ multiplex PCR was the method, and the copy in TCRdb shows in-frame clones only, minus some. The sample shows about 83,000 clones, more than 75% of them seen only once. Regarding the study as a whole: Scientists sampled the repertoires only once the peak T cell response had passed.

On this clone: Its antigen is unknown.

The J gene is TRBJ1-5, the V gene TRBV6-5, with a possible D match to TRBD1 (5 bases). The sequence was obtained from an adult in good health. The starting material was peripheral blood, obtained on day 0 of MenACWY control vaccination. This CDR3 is CASSYLRGMNNQPQHF. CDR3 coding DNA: TGTGCCAGCAGTTACTTAAGGGGTATGAACAATCAGCCCCAGCATTTT.